What follows is one T cell receptor (beta chain) and its context. A read error may produce the germline difference seen at one junction end. This entry belongs to a study of CD8+CD57+ T cells in acquired aplastic anemia. The sequenced patients had an expansion of CD8+CD57+ cells seen by flow cytometry. The use of genomic DNA as template underpinned the TCR beta VDJ and CDR3 profiling. TCRdb redid the calling of the reads with MiXCR, one entry per CDR3 protein. This table has under 200,000 distinct CDR3 sequences, nearly 50% appearing once. The CDR3 sequence is 13 residues long. In germline, CDR1 is SNHLY, CDR2 FYNNEI.

This clonotype was obtained from a human donor with aplastic anemia. The chain has TRBV2 and TRBJ1-1, with a weak D call TRBD1 (5 bases). Sequences were obtained from sorted CD4+, CD8+, or CD8+CD57+ T cells (not recorded which) from PBMCs. The CDR3 coding sequence is TGTGCCAGCGTGGGGGGTGAGTACACTGAAGCTTCCTTT. Its translation is CASVGGEYTEASF.